Each of the 12 T cell receptor beta chains below was sequenced from the same sample in a study of T cell responses to AZD1222 COVID-19 vaccine. Measured with immunoSEQ multiplex PCR; TCRdb has only the in-frame clones, and not every one. The table records roughly 91,000 clones, 70% to 90% of them present only once. The specimen was peripheral blood, collected on day 0 of AZD1222 vaccination. The receptors derive from an adult in good health.

The CDR3 region has the DNA TGTGCCAGCAGAACGTGGGGGGAGAACACTGAAGCTTTCTTT. This sequence encodes CASRTWGENTEAFF. This chain connects TRBV3-1 (or the pseudogene TRBV3-2) to TRBJ1-1; D might be TRBD1 (5 bases). V was pared by 6 bases and J by 1 base, with 12 bases between. The CDR3 loop spans 14 amino acids. In germline, CDR1 is LGHDT, CDR2 YNNKEL (reference sequence).

The chain links TRBV7-2 to TRBJ2-5, with 7 bases identical to TRBD2. This CDR3 is 16 amino acids long. Germline CDR1 is SGHTA and CDR2 is FQGNSA. J gave up 8 bases and V 5 bases, and 17 bases lay outside the gene matches. CDR3 in amino acids: CASSPPGGTGSITQYF. The CDR3, as DNA: TGTGCCAGCAGCCCCCCGGGGGGAACGGGCTCAATAACCCAGTACTTC.

This chain links TRBV14 with TRBJ2-2; 7 nucleotides align to TRBD2. This CDR3 region has 15 residues. The junction had 0 bases not matched to a gene; V was cut back by 1 base and J by 1 base. The germline V gene encodes CDR1 SGHDN and CDR2 FVKESK. CDR3 DNA sequence: TGTGCCAGCAGCCAAGCGGGAGGGAACACCGGGGAGCTGTTTTTT. It yields the protein CASSQAGGNTGELFF.

V is TRBV20-1 and J is TRBJ2-7, with a possible D match to TRBD2 (5 bases). V was shortened by 3 bases and J by 3 bases, with 15 bases between the two germline ends. CDR1 is DFQATT and CDR2 is SNEGSKA in the germline V gene (reference sequence). The CDR3 length is 14 residues. As DNA, the CDR3 is TGCAGTGCTAGTGGAGCGATTGGGAGCTACGAGCAGTACTTC. Its protein product is CSASGAIGSYEQYF.

J is TRBJ1-2 and V is TRBV2, with a weak D call TRBD1 (5 bases). Germline V gene lookup returns CDR1 SNHLY and CDR2 FYNNEI. This CDR3 has 14 residues. Trimming left V 6 bases short and J 2 bases short, with 13 bases between. This chain's CDR3 is CASSPYGGNYGYTF. The CDR3 nucleotides are TGTGCCAGCAGCCCCTACGGGGGAAACTATGGCTACACCTTC.

The J gene is TRBJ1-4, the V gene TRBV4-3, with 9 bases fitting TRBD1. Looked up from germline, CDR1 is LGHNA and CDR2 is YSLEER. The CDR3 sequence is 15 residues long. V lost 3 bases and J lost 5; bases outside the gene matches: 4. CDR3 coding DNA: TGCGCCAGCAGCCAGATCGGGACAGGGAATGAAAAACTGTTTTTT. Amino acid sequence: CASSQIGTGNEKLFF.

The chain has TRBV14 and TRBJ1-2; perhaps TRBD1 as D (6 bases). This CDR3 region has 15 residues. Germline V gene data show CDR1 as SGHDN and CDR2 as FVKESK. Trimming stripped 1 base from V and 4 bases from J, with 13 bases between. The CDR3 here is CASSQGGLSSYGYTF. The CDR3 nucleotides are TGTGCCAGCAGCCAAGGGGGGCTCAGCTCCTATGGCTACACCTTC. Full variable domain (missing parts from reference TRBV14 and TRBJ1-2): EAGVTQFPSHSVIEKGQTVTLRCDPISGHDNLYWYRRVMGKEIKFLLHFVKESKQDESGMPNNRFLAERTGGTYSTLKVQPAELEDSGVYFCASSQGGLSSYGYTFGSGTRLTVV.

The DNA of the CDR3 is TGTGCCACCAGCAGAGCTGGACAGGGAAGGGCAAGCAATCAGCCCCAGCATTTT. Translating gives CATSRAGQGRASNQPQHF. The chain has TRBV15 and TRBJ1-5, with 8 bases matching TRBD1. The V and J ends lost 1 base and 1 base, in that order; junction bases with no gene match: 9. Germline V gene data show CDR1 as LNHNV and CDR2 as YYDKDF (reference sequence). This CDR3 has 18 residues.

The chain recombines TRBV27 with TRBJ2-3, with no clear D. Trimming stripped 0 bases from V and 2 bases from J, with 3 bases between. This CDR3 has 13 residues. Germline lookup yields CDR1 MNHEY and CDR2 SMNVEV (reference sequence). The CDR3 sequence is CASSLSSTDTQYF. The CDR3 DNA reads TGTGCCAGCAGTTTATCATCCACAGATACGCAGTATTTT.

J is TRBJ1-3 and V is TRBV7-3; TRBD1 matches 7 bases. The trim removed 3 bases at V and 0 bases at J, leaving 5 bases unmatched. Germline CDR1 reads SGHTA; CDR2 reads FQGTGA. The CDR3 extends over 16 amino acids. CDR3 protein: CASSFNRGASGNTIYF. In DNA form, the CDR3 reads TGTGCCAGCAGCTTTAACAGGGGCGCCTCTGGAAACACCATATATTTT.

The gene calls are TRBV9 and TRBJ2-1; D could derive from TRBD1 or TRBD2 (5 bases each). The germline gives CDR1 SGDLS, CDR2 YYNGEE. CDR3 length equals 15 residues. The V gene lost 2 bases and the J gene lost 3 bases, with 12 bases spanning the gap. CDR3 loop: CASSVPGPLYNEQFF. CDR3 in DNA: TGTGCCAGCAGCGTTCCGGGGCCCCTCTACAATGAGCAGTTCTTC. The full variable domain, rest sourced from reference TRBV9 and TRBJ2-1, is DSGVTQTPKHLITATGQRVTLRCSPRSGDLSVYWYQQSLDQGLQFLIQYYNGEERAKGNILERFSAQQFPDLHSELNLSSLELGDSALYFCASSVPGPLYNEQFFGPGTRLTVL.

The CDR3 region has the DNA TGTGCCAGCAGCTCTGGGAAGGGGCTGGCAGGGGAAGAGACCCAGTACTTC. Translated, it gives CASSSGKGLAGEETQYF. The chain has TRBV5-4 and TRBJ2-5; tentatively, D is TRBD1 (6 bases). Per the germline V gene, CDR1 is SGHNT and CDR2 is YYREEE (reference sequence). CDR3 size: 17 residues. V gave up 3 bases and J gave up 3 bases, with 21 bases separating them.